This passage covers 15 T cell receptor beta chains from one sample sequenced in a study of cytomegalovirus exposure and HLA in healthy donors. Assay: immunoSEQ multiplex PCR; the TCRdb copy retains only in-frame clones and omits some. This table has about 73,000 clones, roughly 94% appearing once. Sequencing was done on a sample of PBMCs. These receptors were collected from a woman aged 18-29 years in good health and CMV-seropositive.

The chain couples TRBV11-2 to TRBJ1-1, with 9 nucleotides matching TRBD1. CDR1 is SGHAT, CDR2 FQNNGV, per germline. CDR3 length: 13 residues. V trimming: 1 base; J trimming: 11 bases; junction bases outside the gene matches: 5. The CDR3 protein is CASSLVQGARAFF. DNA for the CDR3: TGTGCCAGCAGCTTAGTACAGGGGGCAAGGGCTTTCTTT.

The rearrangement joins TRBV7-6 to TRBJ1-1, with D perhaps TRBD1 (5 bases). The germline CDR1 and CDR2 sequences are SGHVS and FNYEAQ. The CDR3 covers 15 residues. Between the trimmed V and J ends, which lost 5 bases and 1 base, there was a span of 14 bases. The CDR3 sequence: CASSRVPQANTEAFF. The CDR3 DNA sequence: TGTGCCAGCAGCCGTGTCCCACAGGCGAACACTGAAGCTTTCTTT.

The chain uses TRBV7-8 and TRBJ1-4; D uncertain. V was pared by 3 bases and J by 2 bases, with 13 bases between. The CDR3 is 16 residues long. Germline V gene data show CDR1 as SGHVS and CDR2 as FQNEAQ. CDR3 region: CASSFSRLATNEKLFF. The CDR3 nucleotides read TGTGCCAGCAGCTTTTCTCGTCTTGCGACTAATGAAAAACTGTTTTTT.

The chain employs TRBV19 and TRBJ1-1, with 9 bases fitting TRBD1. Trimming took 5 bases from V and 5 from J; bases not matched to a gene: 9. Germline lookup yields CDR1 LNHDA and CDR2 SQIVND (reference sequence). The CDR3 spans 15 residues. As DNA, the CDR3 is TGTGCCAGTAGTCAAAACAGGGGGCTAAATACTGAAGCTTTCTTT. Protein sequence: CASSQNRGLNTEAFF.

J is TRBJ2-3 and V is TRBV19; 10 nucleotides match TRBD1. Germline V lookup: CDR1 LNHDA, CDR2 SQIVND (reference sequence). J lost 6 bases, V lost 2 bases, and 5 bases had no gene match. The CDR3 extends over 15 amino acids. CDR3 coding DNA: TGTGCCAGTAGTATAAAGACAGGGGGCTTGGATACGCAGTATTTT. Translation gives CASSIKTGGLDTQYF.

The CDR3: CASSLAQAGITDTQYF. Here the CDR3 DNA reads TGTGCCAGCAGCTTAGCCCAAGCGGGGATAACAGATACGCAGTATTTT. This rearrangement joins TRBV7-6 to TRBJ2-3; 7 bases match TRBD2. CDR3 length: 16 amino acids. With V trimmed by 0 bases and J by 3 bases, 6 bases remained unmatched. CDR1 and CDR2 (germline): SGHVS, FNYEAQ.

V usage is TRBV11-3 and J usage is TRBJ2-2; 11 bases fit TRBD1. CDR3 length equals 14 residues. Trimming took 5 bases from V and 8 from J; bases not matched to a gene: 4. CDR1 and CDR2 from the germline V gene are SGHNT and YENEEA. This chain's CDR3 is CASSPGQGAGELFF. In DNA, the CDR3 is TGTGCCAGCAGCCCAGGACAGGGGGCAGGGGAGCTGTTTTTT. The complete variable domain, with remaining parts taken from reference TRBV11-3 and TRBJ2-2, reads EAGVVQSPRYKIIEKKQPVAFWCNPISGHNTLYWYLQNLGQGPELLIRYENEEAVDDSQLPKDRFSAERLKGVDSTLKIQPAELGDSAVYLCASSPGQGAGELFFGEGSRLTVL.

The chain links TRBV2 to TRBJ2-2, with 12 positions matching TRBD2. The CDR3 is 14 amino acids. V lost 10 bases to trimming and J lost 8 bases; unmatched junction nucleotides: 8. CDR1 and CDR2 from the germline V gene are SNHLY and FYNNEI. CDR3 nucleotides: TGTGCCACAAGAGGACTAGCGGGGCTAGGGGAGCTGTTTTTT. Translating it yields CATRGLAGLGELFF.

Worth noting for this clone: Relative to the germline gene, one junction end is altered; a read error may explain this. This chain joins TRBV2 and TRBJ1-5, with a tentative D call TRBD1 (6 bases). This CDR3 has 13 amino acids. CDR1 is SNHLY and CDR2 is FYNNEI in the germline V gene. In DNA, the CDR3 is TGTGCCTGCAGGGGCTATAGCAATCAGCCCCAGCATTTT. This gives the protein CACRGYSNQPQHF. The whole variable domain, remainder taken from reference TRBV2 and TRBJ1-5, is EPEVTQTPSHQVTQMGQEVILRCVPISNHLYFYWYRQILGQKVEFLVSFYNNEISEKSEIFDDQFSVERPDGSNFTLKIRSTKLEDSAMYFCACRGYSNQPQHFGDGTRLSIL.

The CDR3 region is CASRHILGEQYF. In nucleotides, the CDR3 is TGTGCCAGCAGACACATCCTTGGCGAGCAGTACTTC. The chain carries TRBV27 and TRBJ2-7; D unclear. Germline loops: CDR1 MNHEY, CDR2 SMNVEV (reference sequence). This CDR3 is built from 12 residues. The V end was cut by 6 bases, the J end by 6 bases, with 12 bases between.

The chain uses TRBV13 and TRBJ2-7, with 7 bases identical to TRBD1. This CDR3 comprises 20 residues. Germline values: CDR1 PRHDT, CDR2 FYEKMQ (reference sequence). V shed 2 bases and J 5 bases; nucleotides not matched to a gene: 24. CDR3 sequence: CASSLTQGDGPSPGPHEQYF. The CDR3 nucleotides read TGTGCCAGCAGCTTAACCCAGGGGGACGGGCCCTCCCCGGGCCCCCACGAGCAGTACTTC. Looking up the rest from reference TRBV13 and TRBJ2-7 gives the full variable domain: AAGVIQSPRHLIKEKRETATLKCYPIPRHDTVYWYQQGPGQDPQFLISFYEKMQSDKGSIPDRFSAQQFSDYHSELNMSSLELGDSALYFCASSLTQGDGPSPGPHEQYFGPGTRLTVT.

This chain joins TRBV29-1 and TRBJ1-3; D possibly corresponds to TRBD1 (6 bases). Trimming left V 4 bases short and J 2 bases short, with 12 bases between. This CDR3 spans 14 amino acids. Germline V lookup: CDR1 SQVTM, CDR2 ANQGSEA. The CDR3 region has the DNA TGCAGCGTTGCCACTCAGGGGACTGGAAACACCATATATTTT. This gives the protein CSVATQGTGNTIYF.

This chain links TRBV6-1 with TRBJ2-2, with 11 bases lining up with TRBD1. CDR3 length equals 15 residues. Germline assignment: CDR1 MNHNS and CDR2 SASEGT. Trimming at V came to 6 bases and at J to 7 bases, leaving 7 bases not matched to a gene. CDR3 bases: TGTGCCAGCAGGCGGACAGGGGGCATGGGCGGGGAGCTGTTTTTT. Its protein product is CASRRTGGMGGELFF.

On this clone: A junction boundary mismatches the germline segment, possibly from a read error. The chain couples TRBV5-6 to TRBJ1-5; D gene ambiguous. CDR3 size: 15 residues. Germline lookup yields CDR1 SGHDT and CDR2 YYEEEE. DNA of the CDR3: TGTGCCAGCAGCCTTATGGACGGGAACCATCAACCCCAGCATTTT. Its protein is CASSLMDGNHQPQHF.

The V gene is TRBV6-6, the J gene TRBJ2-7; D ambiguous. V was cut by 2 bases and J by 3 bases, with 11 bases left in between. This CDR3 spans 14 amino acids. Per germline, CDR1 MNHNY and CDR2 SVGAGI (reference sequence). The CDR3: CASSYGQNSYEQYF. CDR3 DNA: TGTGCCAGCAGTTACGGGCAAAACAGCTACGAGCAGTACTTC.